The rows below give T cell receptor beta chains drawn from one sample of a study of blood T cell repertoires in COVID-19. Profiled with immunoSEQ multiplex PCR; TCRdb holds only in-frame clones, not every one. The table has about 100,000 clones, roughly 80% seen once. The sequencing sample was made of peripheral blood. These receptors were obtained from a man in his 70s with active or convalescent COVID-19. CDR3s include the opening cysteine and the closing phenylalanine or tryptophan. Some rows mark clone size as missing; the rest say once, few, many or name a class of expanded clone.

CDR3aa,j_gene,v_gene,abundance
CAWSPARTGALPNGYTF,TRBJ1-2,TRBV30,-
CATSDFRDEQFF,TRBJ2-1,TRBV24-1,-
CASSLLAGGDSFF,TRBJ2-1,TRBV3-1/TRBV3-2,-
CASSQEAGKETQYF,TRBJ2-5,TRBV4-3,-
CASSIGTGGLQETQYF,TRBJ2-5,TRBV19,few
CASSLRTGNRYEQYF,TRBJ2-7,TRBV7-2,medium-sized
CASSVWTGETQYF,TRBJ2-5,TRBV9,once
CASSVGVGFSSGNTIYF,TRBJ1-3,TRBV9,-
CASTMKGLPRAGELFF,TRBJ2-2,TRBV5-8,-
CASSTTGKYNEQFF,TRBJ2-1,TRBV9,-
CASSPRTGGSYEQYF,TRBJ2-7,TRBV4-3,-
CASSQDEEEKLFF,TRBJ1-4,TRBV4-3,-
CASSKRTGLSYNEQFF,TRBJ2-1,TRBV7-2,-
CASSSPFQTGGVGEQYF,TRBJ2-7,TRBV27,-
CASSYSPGSPFGQYF,TRBJ2-7,TRBV6-2/TRBV6-3,-
CASSVRGQIDEQFF,TRBJ2-1,TRBV19,-
CASSVLGGTTDTQYF,TRBJ2-3,TRBV25-1,-
CASSFFMNTEAFF,TRBJ1-1,TRBV6-2/TRBV6-3,once
CSASPGSSSYEQYF,TRBJ2-7,TRBV20-1,once
CASSRGSSSYNEQFF,TRBJ2-1,TRBV4-3,-
CASRARVGYGYTF,TRBJ1-2,TRBV10-1,once
CASSLGERDYYNEQFF,TRBJ2-1,TRBV13,few
CASSQDSPADRRGLVKTQYF,TRBJ2-5,TRBV3-1/TRBV3-2,-
CASNFGANVLTF,TRBJ2-6,TRBV12-3/TRBV12-4,-
CASNGLQGVYNEQFF,TRBJ2-1,TRBV6-6,few
CATSRGQGYTDTQYF,TRBJ2-3,TRBV15,-
CASSHTSGDYNEQFF,TRBJ2-1,TRBV13,few
CASSQGPGLVTQYF,TRBJ2-3,TRBV3-1/TRBV3-2,-
CASRDRVNTEAFF,TRBJ1-1,TRBV25-1,-
CASSQGQGTQNTEAFF,TRBJ1-1,TRBV5-4,-
CASSQSSGKLFF,TRBJ1-4,TRBV14,many
CAISEPRGSEAFF,TRBJ1-1,TRBV10-3,-
CASSGTGNYEQYF,TRBJ2-7,TRBV2,-
CASSLMGLAAYEQYF,TRBJ2-7,TRBV7-9,-
CSVGGTENQPQHF,TRBJ1-5,TRBV29-1,-
CASSSDRGQIAKNIQYF,TRBJ2-4,TRBV7-9,-
CATRGGYGGTDTQYF,TRBJ2-3,TRBV28,-
CASSMGQVFNEKLFF,TRBJ1-4,TRBV19,-
CASRTDRALSYEQYF,TRBJ2-7,TRBV5-8,few
CAISESPGTSLYEQYF,TRBJ2-7,TRBV10-3,once
CASSFTGDSADTQYF,TRBJ2-3,TRBV5-1,-
CASSDSMFGRQNYGYTF,TRBJ1-2,TRBV6-4,-
CASNPGGAWADTQYF,TRBJ2-3,TRBV6-5,-
CASSSLRGPYNQPQHF,TRBJ1-5,TRBV27,-
CASSQDRARQPQHF,TRBJ1-5,TRBV4-3,-
CASSLERDRSHEQYF,TRBJ2-7,TRBV7-2,-
CASNSDSNEQFF,TRBJ2-1,TRBV7-6,-
CASSPTDSYEQYF,TRBJ2-7,TRBV14,-
CASSQPGTGGGVGNQPQHF,TRBJ1-5,TRBV7-2,-
CASSVEGGPDTQYF,TRBJ2-3,TRBV7-9,-
CASSSGGDTQYF,TRBJ2-3,TRBV7-9,-
CASSLVGTGTDTQYF,TRBJ2-3,TRBV27,-
CAWSAPGQGLGQPQHF,TRBJ1-5,TRBV30,-
CASRNNLGQDNYGYTF,TRBJ1-2,TRBV7-9,-